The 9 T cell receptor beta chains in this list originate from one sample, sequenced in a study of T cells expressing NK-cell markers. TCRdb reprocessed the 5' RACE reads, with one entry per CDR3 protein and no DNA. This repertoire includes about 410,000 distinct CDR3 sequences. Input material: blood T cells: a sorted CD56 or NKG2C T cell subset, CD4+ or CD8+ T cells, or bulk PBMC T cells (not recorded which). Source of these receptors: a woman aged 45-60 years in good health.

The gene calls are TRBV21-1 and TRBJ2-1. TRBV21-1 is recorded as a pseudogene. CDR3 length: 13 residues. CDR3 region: CASSNTLGDEQFF.

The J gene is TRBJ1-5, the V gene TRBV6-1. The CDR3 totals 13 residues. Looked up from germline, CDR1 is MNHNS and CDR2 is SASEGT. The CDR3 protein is CASSSGEGRPQHF.

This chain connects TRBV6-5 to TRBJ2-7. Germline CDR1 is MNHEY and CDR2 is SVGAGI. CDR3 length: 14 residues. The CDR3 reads CASSHRAGAHEQYF.

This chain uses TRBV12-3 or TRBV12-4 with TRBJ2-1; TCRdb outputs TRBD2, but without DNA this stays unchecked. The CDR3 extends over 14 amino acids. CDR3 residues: CASSFEGRGNEQFF.

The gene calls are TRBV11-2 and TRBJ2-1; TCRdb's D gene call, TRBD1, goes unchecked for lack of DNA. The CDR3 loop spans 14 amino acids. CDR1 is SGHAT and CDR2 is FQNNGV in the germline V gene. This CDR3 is CASSLYTRRRGQFF. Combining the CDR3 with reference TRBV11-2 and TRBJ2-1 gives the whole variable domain EAGVAQSPRYKIIEKRQSVAFWCNPISGHATLYWYQQILGQGPKLLIQFQNNGVVDDSQLPKDRFSAERLKGVDSTLKIQPAKLEDSAVYLCASSLYTRRRGQFFGPGTRLTVL.

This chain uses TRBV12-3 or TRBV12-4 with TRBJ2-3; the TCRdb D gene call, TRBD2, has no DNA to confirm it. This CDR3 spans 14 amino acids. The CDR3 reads CASNLAGGEDTQYF.

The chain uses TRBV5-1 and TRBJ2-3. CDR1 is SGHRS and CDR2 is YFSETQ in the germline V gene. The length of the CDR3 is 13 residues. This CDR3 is CASSLRIADTQYF.

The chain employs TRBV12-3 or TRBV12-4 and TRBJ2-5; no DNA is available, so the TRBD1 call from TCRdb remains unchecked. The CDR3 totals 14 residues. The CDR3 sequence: CASSLRRGWETQYF.

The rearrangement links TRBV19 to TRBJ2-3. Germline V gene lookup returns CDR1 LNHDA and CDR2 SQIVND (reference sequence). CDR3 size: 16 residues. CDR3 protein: CASSLLTGSRTDTQYF.